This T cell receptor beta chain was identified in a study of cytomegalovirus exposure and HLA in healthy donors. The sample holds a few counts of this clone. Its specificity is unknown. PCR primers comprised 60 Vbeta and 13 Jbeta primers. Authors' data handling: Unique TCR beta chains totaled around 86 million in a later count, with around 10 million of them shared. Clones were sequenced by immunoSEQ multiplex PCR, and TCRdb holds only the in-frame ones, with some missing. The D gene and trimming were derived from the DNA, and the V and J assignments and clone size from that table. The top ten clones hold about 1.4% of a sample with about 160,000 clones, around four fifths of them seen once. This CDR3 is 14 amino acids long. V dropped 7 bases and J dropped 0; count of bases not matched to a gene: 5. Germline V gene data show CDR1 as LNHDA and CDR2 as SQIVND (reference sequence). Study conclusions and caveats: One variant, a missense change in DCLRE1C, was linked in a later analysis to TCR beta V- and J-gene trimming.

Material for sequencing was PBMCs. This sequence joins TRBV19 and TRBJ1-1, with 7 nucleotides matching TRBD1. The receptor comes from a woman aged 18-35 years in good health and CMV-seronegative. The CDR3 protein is CASILTGMNTEAFF. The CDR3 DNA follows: TGTGCCAGTATCCTGACAGGGATGAACACTGAAGCTTTCTTT.